A single sample gave rise to the 23 T cell receptor beta chains below, sequenced in a study of T cell changes during pregnancy in multiple sclerosis. Profiling relied on immunoSEQ multiplex PCR, and the TCRdb table lists in-frame clones only, not all of them. The sample includes some 80,000 clones, about nine tenths of them seen just once. Here the sequenced sample was peripheral blood, taken in the first trimester of pregnancy. These receptors all come from a female donor with multiple sclerosis, enrolled in a pregnancy study.

The chain combines TRBV6-5 with TRBJ1-2; D gene uncertain. The germline gives CDR1 MNHEY, CDR2 SVGAGI. Trimming took off 2 bases at V and 0 bases at J, with 13 bases between the two ends. There are 16 residues in the CDR3. CDR3 loop: CASSYTVGVPNYGYTF. CDR3 nucleotides: TGTGCCAGCAGTTACACCGTCGGGGTTCCTAACTATGGCTACACCTTC.

The V call is TRBV27, the J call TRBJ2-7; 10 nucleotides align to TRBD2. The CDR3 sequence is 15 residues long. Germline V gene data show CDR1 as MNHEY and CDR2 as SMNVEV (reference sequence). J lost 0 bases, V lost 4 bases, and 3 bases had no gene match. The DNA for the CDR3 is TGTGCCAGCAGTTGGGTAGCGGGGGGCTCCTACGAGCAGTACTTC. It is translated as CASSWVAGGSYEQYF.

The J gene is TRBJ1-2, the V gene TRBV28; tentative D call: TRBD1 (6 bases). In germline, CDR1 is MDHEN, CDR2 SYDVKM. There are 16 residues in the CDR3. Trimming left V 4 bases short and J 6 bases short, with 21 bases between. The CDR3 loop is CASSSPLHFGQHGYTF. CDR3 in DNA: TGTGCCAGCAGTTCCCCACTCCACTTCGGACAGCATGGCTACACCTTC.

For this clone: Other DNA sequences in the sample encode the same CDR3. The V gene is TRBV9, the J gene TRBJ1-6; D may be TRBD1 (5 bases). The germline CDR1 and CDR2 sequences are SGDLS and YYNGEE. V was cut by 2 bases and J by 4 bases, with 13 bases left in between. CDR3 length: 16 residues. This CDR3 is CASSVTRDRYNSPLHF. The CDR3 nucleotides are TGTGCCAGCAGCGTCACTCGAGACAGATATAATTCACCCCTCCACTTT.

The chain is built from TRBV28 and TRBJ1-4, with D possibly being TRBD1 (5 bases). Germline-derived CDR1 and CDR2 are MDHEN and SYDVKM. The CDR3 extends over 14 amino acids. The V and J ends lost 6 bases and 2 bases respectively, with 10 bases between them. The CDR3 sequence: CASSSRQTNEKLFF. DNA of the CDR3: TGTGCCAGCAGCTCGCGACAGACTAATGAAAAACTGTTTTTT.

The rearrangement links TRBV28 to TRBJ1-5, with a possible D match to TRBD1 (6 bases). Germline V gives CDR1 MDHEN, CDR2 SYDVKM. The CDR3 spans 14 residues. Between the trimmed V and J ends, which lost 7 bases and 7 bases, there was a span of 17 bases. This CDR3 is CASKDRQAAQPQHF. The CDR3 bases are TGTGCCAGCAAGGATCGACAGGCGGCCCAGCCCCAGCATTTT.

V gene TRBV6-6 combines with J gene TRBJ2-3, with D possibly TRBD2 on 5 matching bases. This CDR3 has 15 residues. Germline CDR1 MNHNY, CDR2 SVGAGI (reference sequence). Trimming took 7 bases from V and 4 from J, leaving 18 bases between them. The CDR3 DNA reads as TGTGCCAGCATCCCTCTGAGAGGGTTCGCAGATACGCAGTATTTT. Translated, it gives CASIPLRGFADTQYF.

This sequence joins TRBV4-1 and TRBJ2-5, with D perhaps TRBD2 (7 bases). Germline V gene data show CDR1 as MGHRA and CDR2 as YSYEKL. The CDR3 runs 15 residues. Trimming pared 4 bases from V and 1 base from J, leaving 13 bases between. The CDR3 here is CASSPFGGAQETQYF. In DNA form, the CDR3 reads TGCGCCAGCAGCCCTTTTGGGGGGGCCCAAGAGACCCAGTACTTC.

The DNA of the CDR3 is TGTGCCAGCAGTAGCGGGAGGGCCGATGAGCAGTTCTTC. Its translation: CASSSGRADEQFF. The V gene is TRBV7-9, the J gene TRBJ2-1; 11 bases line up with TRBD2. The CDR3 loop spans 13 amino acids. Germline CDR1 SEHNR, CDR2 FQNEAQ (reference sequence). The J segment lost 8 bases and the V segment lost 6 bases, leaving 3 bases of the junction unmatched.

The gene calls are TRBV12-5 and TRBJ1-2, with 7 bases that match TRBD1. With 2 bases clipped from V and 4 bases from J, the junction kept 7 bases outside the gene matches. Germline V lookup: CDR1 LGHNT, CDR2 FRNRAP. The CDR3 runs 15 residues. The CDR3 DNA follows: TGTGCTAGTGGTTTGACGACAGGGTTCGGCTATGGCTACACCTTC. Its protein is CASGLTTGFGYGYTF.

J is TRBJ2-3 and V is TRBV5-6, with a tentative D call TRBD2 (6 bases). Trimming shortened V by 1 base and J by 3 bases, and 9 bases separated the two germline ends. This CDR3 contains 14 residues. Germline assignment: CDR1 SGHDT and CDR2 YYEEEE. The CDR3 region has the DNA TGTGCCAGCAGCTTGACTAGCAGAACAGATACGCAGTATTTT. Protein sequence: CASSLTSRTDTQYF.

The gene calls are TRBV30 and TRBJ2-5, with TRBD2 as a possible D gene (5 bases). V was cut by 2 bases and J by 5 bases, with 12 bases left in between. Looked up from germline, CDR1 is GTSNPN and CDR2 is SVGIG (reference sequence). There are 13 residues in the CDR3. The CDR3 region has the DNA TGTGCCTGGAGTAGTAGCGCTTGGGAGACCCAGTACTTC. Its protein product is CAWSSSAWETQYF. Looking up the rest from reference TRBV30 and TRBJ2-5 gives the full variable domain: SQTIHQWPATLVQPVGSPLSLECTVEGTSNPNLYWYRQAAGRGLQLLFYSVGIGQISSEVPQNLSASRPQDRQFILSSKKLLLSDSGFYLCAWSSSAWETQYFGPGTRLLVL.

The chain recombines TRBV7-9 with TRBJ2-2; weak D call: TRBD2 (7 bases). The CDR3 spans 15 residues. The V and J ends lost 5 bases and 2 bases respectively, with 12 bases between them. Germline CDR1 and CDR2: SEHNR and FQNEAQ (reference sequence). For the CDR3, the DNA is TGTGCCAGCAGCAACGGGGGGCTTAACACCGGGGAGCTGTTTTTT. Translated: CASSNGGLNTGELFF.

In nucleotides, the CDR3 is TGTGCCAGCAGCTTAGATCAAGCTCCAAATACGCAGTATTTT. Residues: CASSLDQAPNTQYF. The J gene is TRBJ2-3, the V gene TRBV7-2, with D unclear. This CDR3 is 14 amino acids long. CDR1 is SGHTA, CDR2 FQGNSA, per germline. The V and J ends lost 1 base and 7 bases respectively, with 12 bases between them.

V gene TRBV5-1 combines with J gene TRBJ1-1; weak D call: TRBD1 (5 bases). Per the germline V gene, CDR1 is SGHRS and CDR2 is YFSETQ. The CDR3 is 12 amino acids. V was pared by 2 bases and J by 6 bases, with 8 bases between. CDR3 in DNA: TGCGCCAGCAGCTTTCAGGGTTCTGAAGCTTTCTTT. This translates into CASSFQGSEAFF.

This clone was counted a single time. The chain carries TRBV5-1 and TRBJ2-3, with a possible D match to TRBD2 (5 bases). The CDR3 length is 16 residues. V dropped 0 bases and J dropped 3 bases, with 14 bases sitting between them. Germline values: CDR1 SGHRS, CDR2 YFSETQ. CDR3 in DNA: TGCGCCAGCAGCTTGGGGACTGAACGGCGAACAGATACGCAGTATTTT. It is translated as CASSLGTERRTDTQYF.

This clone was counted once. V is TRBV27 and J is TRBJ1-2; no definite D call. Germline loops: CDR1 MNHEY, CDR2 SMNVEV (reference sequence). There are 12 residues in the CDR3. The V end was cut by 6 bases, the J end by 7 bases, with 12 bases between. The CDR3 loop reads CASRFGEGGYTF. CDR3 sequence (DNA): TGTGCCAGCAGATTTGGGGAGGGTGGCTACACCTTC.

In DNA form, the CDR3 reads TGTGCCAGCATGGGTACTAGCGGGAGAATCTACGAGCAGTACTTC. It translates to CASMGTSGRIYEQYF. The chain recombines TRBV6-1 with TRBJ2-7; 11 bases agree with TRBD2. The ends lost 7 bases at V and 3 bases at J; junction bases unmatched: 8. The germline V gene encodes CDR1 MNHNS and CDR2 SASEGT. The CDR3 is made up of 15 amino acids.

This chain uses TRBV27 with TRBJ2-1, with D possibly matching TRBD2 (5 bases). Germline lookup yields CDR1 MNHEY and CDR2 SMNVEV (reference sequence). Trimming shortened V by 3 bases and J by 7 bases, and 16 bases separated the two germline ends. The CDR3 is 15 residues long. CDR3 coding DNA: TGTGCCAGCAGTTTTGGGCTAGCTTTCGGAAATGAGCAGTTCTTC. Translating it yields CASSFGLAFGNEQFF.

In this sample, this clone turned up once. The rearrangement joins TRBV5-1 to TRBJ2-2; TRBD2 matches at 8 bases. The germline V gene encodes CDR1 SGHRS and CDR2 YFSETQ. Trimming removed 4 bases from V and 3 bases from J; junction bases left unmatched: 5. The CDR3 sequence is 15 residues long. CDR3 in DNA: TGCGCCAGCAGCACCGGACTAGCCGACACCGGGGAGCTGTTTTTT. Residues: CASSTGLADTGELFF.

This clone was counted once. The rearrangement joins TRBV11-1 to TRBJ2-1, with no clear D. V was pared by 0 bases and J by 2 bases, with 8 bases between. The CDR3 length is 15 residues. CDR1 SGHAT and CDR2 FQDESV come from the germline V gene (reference sequence). CDR3 nucleotide sequence: TGTGCCAGCAGCTTAGCGCGCTCTGCCTACAATGAGCAGTTCTTC. Translation gives CASSLARSAYNEQFF.

The rearrangement joins TRBV6-5 to TRBJ2-5; 8 nucleotides agree with TRBD1. This CDR3 is 13 amino acids long. V lost 5 bases and J lost 3; bases outside the gene matches: 2. Germline V lookup: CDR1 MNHEY, CDR2 SVGAGI. CDR3 nucleotide sequence: TGTGCCAGCAGTGTGACAGGGGAAGAGACCCAGTACTTC. It is translated as CASSVTGEETQYF.

The chain uses TRBV6-1 and TRBJ1-1, with 10 positions matching TRBD1. CDR1 and CDR2 (germline): MNHNS, SASEGT. V lost 3 bases to trimming and J lost 7 bases; unmatched junction nucleotides: 5. The CDR3 consists of 14 residues. The CDR3, as DNA: TGTGCCAGCAGTGAGGAAGGGACAGGGGATGAAGCTTTCTTT. Amino acids: CASSEEGTGDEAFF.